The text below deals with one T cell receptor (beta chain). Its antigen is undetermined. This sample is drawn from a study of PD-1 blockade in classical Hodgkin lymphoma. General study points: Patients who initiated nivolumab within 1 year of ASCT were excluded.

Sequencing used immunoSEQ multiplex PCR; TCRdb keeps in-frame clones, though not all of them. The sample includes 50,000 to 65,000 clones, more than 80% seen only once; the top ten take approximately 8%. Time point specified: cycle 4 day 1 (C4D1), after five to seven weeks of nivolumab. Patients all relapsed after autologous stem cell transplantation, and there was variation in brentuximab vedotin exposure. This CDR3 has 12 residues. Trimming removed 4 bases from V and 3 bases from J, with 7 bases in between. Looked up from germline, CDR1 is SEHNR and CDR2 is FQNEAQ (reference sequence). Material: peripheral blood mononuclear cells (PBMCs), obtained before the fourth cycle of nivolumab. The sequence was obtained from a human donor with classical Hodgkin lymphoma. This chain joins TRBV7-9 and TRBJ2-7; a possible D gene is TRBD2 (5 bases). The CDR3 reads CASSSEGYEQYF. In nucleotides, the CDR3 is TGTGCCAGCAGCTCCGAGGGCTACGAGCAGTACTTC. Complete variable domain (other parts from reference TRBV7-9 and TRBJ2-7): DTGVSQNPRHKITKRGQNVTFRCDPISEHNRLYWYRQTLGQGPEFLTYFQNEAQLEKSRLLSDRFSAERPKGSFSTLEIQRTEQGDSAMYLCASSSEGYEQYFGPGTRLTVT.